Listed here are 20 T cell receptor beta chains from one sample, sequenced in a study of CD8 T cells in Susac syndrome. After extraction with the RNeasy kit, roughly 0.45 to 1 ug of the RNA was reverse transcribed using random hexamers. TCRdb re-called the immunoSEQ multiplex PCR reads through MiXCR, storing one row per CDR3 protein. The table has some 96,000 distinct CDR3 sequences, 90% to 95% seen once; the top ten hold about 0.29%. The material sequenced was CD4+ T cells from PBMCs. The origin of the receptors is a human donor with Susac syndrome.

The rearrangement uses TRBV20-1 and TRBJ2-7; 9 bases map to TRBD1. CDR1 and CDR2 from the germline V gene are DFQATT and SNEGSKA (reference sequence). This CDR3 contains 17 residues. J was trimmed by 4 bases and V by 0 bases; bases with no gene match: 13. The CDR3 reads CSARDFTGGSPNYEQYF. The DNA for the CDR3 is TGCAGTGCTAGAGATTTTACAGGGGGCAGCCCGAATTACGAGCAGTACTTC.

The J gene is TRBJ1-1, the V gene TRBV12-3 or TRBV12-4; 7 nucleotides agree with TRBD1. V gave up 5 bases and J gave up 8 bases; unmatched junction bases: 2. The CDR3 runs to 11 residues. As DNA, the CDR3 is TGTGCCAGCAGTAGGGGGCGAGAAGCTTTCTTT. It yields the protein CASSRGREAFF.

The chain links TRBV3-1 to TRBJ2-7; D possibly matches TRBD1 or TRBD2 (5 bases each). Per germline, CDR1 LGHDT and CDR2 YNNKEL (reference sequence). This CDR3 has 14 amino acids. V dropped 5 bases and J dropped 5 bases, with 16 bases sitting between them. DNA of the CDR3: TGTGCCAGCAGCGCTAGGCCGGGGCGCGACGAGCAGTACTTC. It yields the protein CASSARPGRDEQYF.

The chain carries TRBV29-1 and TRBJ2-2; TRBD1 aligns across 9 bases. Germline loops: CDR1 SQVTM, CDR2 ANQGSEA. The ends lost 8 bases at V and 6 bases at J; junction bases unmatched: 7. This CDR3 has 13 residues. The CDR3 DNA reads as TGCAGCTACAGGGGGCGCGAAGCCGGGGAGCTGTTTTTT. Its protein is CSYRGREAGELFF.

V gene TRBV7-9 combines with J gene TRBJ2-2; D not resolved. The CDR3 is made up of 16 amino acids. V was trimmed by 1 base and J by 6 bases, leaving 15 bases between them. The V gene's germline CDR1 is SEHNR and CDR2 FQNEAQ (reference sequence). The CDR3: CASSLGDRGVSGELFF. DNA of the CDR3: TGTGCCAGCAGCTTAGGAGACCGAGGAGTTTCCGGGGAGCTGTTTTTT. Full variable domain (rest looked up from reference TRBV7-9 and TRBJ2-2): DTGVSQNPRHKITKRGQNVTFRCDPISEHNRLYWYRQTLGQGPEFLTYFQNEAQLEKSRLLSDRFSAERPKGSFSTLEIQRTEQGDSAMYLCASSLGDRGVSGELFFGEGSRLTVL.

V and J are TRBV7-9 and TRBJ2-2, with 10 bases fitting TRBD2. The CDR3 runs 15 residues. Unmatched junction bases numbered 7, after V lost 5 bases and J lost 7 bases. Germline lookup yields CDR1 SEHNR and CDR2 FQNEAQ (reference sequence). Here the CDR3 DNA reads TGTGCCAGCAGCAAGAGCGGGGGGGCCATCGGGGAGCTGTTTTTT. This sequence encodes CASSKSGGAIGELFF.

CDR3 residues: CSASGSNTEAFF. The DNA for the CDR3 is TGCAGTGCTAGCGGCTCGAACACTGAAGCTTTCTTT. The chain joins TRBV20-1 to TRBJ1-1; no clear D gene. The CDR3 totals 12 residues. Germline V gene lookup returns CDR1 DFQATT and CDR2 SNEGSKA (reference sequence). Trimming took 3 bases from V and 1 from J, leaving 6 bases between them.

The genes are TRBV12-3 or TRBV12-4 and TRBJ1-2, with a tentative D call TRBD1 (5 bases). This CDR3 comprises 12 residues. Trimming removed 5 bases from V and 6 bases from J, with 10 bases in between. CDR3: CASSPRRDGYTF. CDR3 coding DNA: TGTGCCAGCAGTCCGCGCAGGGATGGCTACACCTTC.

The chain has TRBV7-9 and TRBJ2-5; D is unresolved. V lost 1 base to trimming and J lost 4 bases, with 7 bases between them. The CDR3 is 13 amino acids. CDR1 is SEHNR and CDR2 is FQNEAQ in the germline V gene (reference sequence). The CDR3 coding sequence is TGTGCCAGCAGCTTAGAAGGCCGAGAGACCCAGTACTTC. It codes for CASSLEGRETQYF.

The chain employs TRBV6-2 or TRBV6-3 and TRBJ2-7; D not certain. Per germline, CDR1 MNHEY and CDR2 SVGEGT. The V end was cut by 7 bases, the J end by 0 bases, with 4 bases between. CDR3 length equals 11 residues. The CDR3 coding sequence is TGTGCCAGCACCTACTCCTACGAGCAGTACTTC. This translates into CASTYSYEQYF.

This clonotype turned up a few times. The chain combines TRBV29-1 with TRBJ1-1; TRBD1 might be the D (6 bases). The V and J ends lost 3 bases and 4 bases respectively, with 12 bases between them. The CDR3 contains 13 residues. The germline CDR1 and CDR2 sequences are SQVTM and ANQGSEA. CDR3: CSVDRGGSTEAFF. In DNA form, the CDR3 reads TGCAGCGTTGATCGAGGGGGTAGCACTGAAGCTTTCTTT.

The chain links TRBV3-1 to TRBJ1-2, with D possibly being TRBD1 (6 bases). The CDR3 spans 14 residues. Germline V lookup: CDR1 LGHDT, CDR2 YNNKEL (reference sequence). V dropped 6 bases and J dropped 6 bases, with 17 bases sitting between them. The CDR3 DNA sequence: TGTGCCAGCAGACTCTCAGGGGTTCGGGATGGCTACACCTTC. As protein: CASRLSGVRDGYTF.

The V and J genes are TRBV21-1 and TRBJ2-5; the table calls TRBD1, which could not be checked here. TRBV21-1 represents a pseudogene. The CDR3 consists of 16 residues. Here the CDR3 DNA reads TGTGCCAGCAGCAAATGCAACGGGACAGGGCCACAGACCCAGTACTTC. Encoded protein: CASSKCNGTGPQTQYF.

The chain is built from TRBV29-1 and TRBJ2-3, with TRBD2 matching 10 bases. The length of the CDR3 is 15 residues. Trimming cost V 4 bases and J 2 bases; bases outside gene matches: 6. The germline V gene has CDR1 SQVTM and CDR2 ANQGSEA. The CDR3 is CSVVGAGGFTDTQYF. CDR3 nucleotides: TGCAGCGTTGTCGGAGCGGGGGGGTTCACAGATACGCAGTATTTT.

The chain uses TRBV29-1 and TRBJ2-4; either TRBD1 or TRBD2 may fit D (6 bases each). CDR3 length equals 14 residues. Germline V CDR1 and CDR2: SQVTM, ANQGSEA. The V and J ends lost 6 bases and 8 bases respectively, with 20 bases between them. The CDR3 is CSVGGQGWQDIQYF. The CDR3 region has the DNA TGCAGCGTCGGAGGGCAGGGGTGGCAGGACATTCAGTACTTC.

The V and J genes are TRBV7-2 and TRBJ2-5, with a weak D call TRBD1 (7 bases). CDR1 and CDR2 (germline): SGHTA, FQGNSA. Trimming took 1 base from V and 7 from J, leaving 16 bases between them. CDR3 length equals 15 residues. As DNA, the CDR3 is TGTGCCAGCAGCTTAGAGGGGGCGGAGCGGGCGACCCAGTACTTC. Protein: CASSLEGAERATQYF.

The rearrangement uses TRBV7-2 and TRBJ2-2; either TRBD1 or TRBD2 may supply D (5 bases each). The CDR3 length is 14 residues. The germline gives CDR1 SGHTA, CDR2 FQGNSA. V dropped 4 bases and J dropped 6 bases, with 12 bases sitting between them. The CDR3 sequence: CASSWGPFSGELFF. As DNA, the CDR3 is TGTGCCAGCAGCTGGGGACCGTTCTCCGGGGAGCTGTTTTTT.

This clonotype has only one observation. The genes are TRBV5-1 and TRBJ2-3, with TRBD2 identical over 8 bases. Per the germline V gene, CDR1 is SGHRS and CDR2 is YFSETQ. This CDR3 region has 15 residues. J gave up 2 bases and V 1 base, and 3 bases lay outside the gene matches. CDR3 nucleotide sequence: TGCGCCAGCAGCTTGCAGCGGGGGCACACAGATACGCAGTATTTT. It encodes CASSLQRGHTDTQYF. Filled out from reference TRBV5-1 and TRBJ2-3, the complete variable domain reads KAGVTQTPRYLIKTRGQQVTLSCSPISGHRSVSWYQQTPGQGLQFLFEYFSETQRNKGNFPGRFSGRQFSNSRSEMNVSTLELGDSALYLCASSLQRGHTDTQYFGPGTRLTVL.

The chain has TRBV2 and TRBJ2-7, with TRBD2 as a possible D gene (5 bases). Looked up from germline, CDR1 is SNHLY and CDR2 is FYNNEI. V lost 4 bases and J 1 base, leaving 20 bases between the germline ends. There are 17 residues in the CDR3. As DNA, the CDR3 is TGTGCCAGCAGTGGGACCTCGAGGCTAGCTTTGTCCTACGAGCAGTACTTC. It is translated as CASSGTSRLALSYEQYF. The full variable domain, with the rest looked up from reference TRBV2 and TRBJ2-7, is EPEVTQTPSHQVTQMGQEVILRCVPISNHLYFYWYRQILGQKVEFLVSFYNNEISEKSEIFDDQFSVERPDGSNFTLKIRSTKLEDSAMYFCASSGTSRLALSYEQYFGPGTRLTVT.

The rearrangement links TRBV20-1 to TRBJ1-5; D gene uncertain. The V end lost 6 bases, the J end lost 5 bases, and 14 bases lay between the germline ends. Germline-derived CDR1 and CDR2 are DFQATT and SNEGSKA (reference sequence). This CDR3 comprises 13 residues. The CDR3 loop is CSALGWGDQPQHF. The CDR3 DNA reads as TGCAGTGCCCTCGGCTGGGGAGATCAGCCCCAGCATTTT.